The rows below give T cell receptor beta chains drawn from one sample of a study of blood T cell repertoires in COVID-19. TCRdb's table, derived via immunoSEQ multiplex PCR, lists solely in-frame clones and lacks some. Here the sample spans 100,000 to 150,000 clones, 55% to 75% being singletons. The sequenced sample was peripheral blood. The receptors originated from a woman between 65 and 79 years old with acute or convalescent COVID-19. Each CDR3 is given with its conserved first and last residue. D genes are given only for firm matches. Not every row has a clone size; where given, it reads once, few, many or a size class.

size,D,V,J,CDR3,DNA
-,TRBD2,TRBV29-1,TRBJ2-7,CSAGLDEQYF,TGCAGCGCTGGACTAGACGAGCAGTACTTC
-,-,TRBV24-1,TRBJ2-1,CATSVGGKYWSSYNEQFF,TGTGCCACCAGTGTGGGGGGAAAGTACTGGAGCTCCTACAATGAGCAGTTCTTC
-,-,TRBV14,TRBJ2-5,CASSQWGLAAQYF,TGTGCCAGCAGCCAATGGGGACTCGCCGCCCAGTACTTC
-,-,TRBV19,TRBJ2-5,CASSIWGGPQETQYF,TGTGCCAGTAGTATTTGGGGGGGCCCCCAGGAGACCCAGTACTTC
-,-,TRBV16,TRBJ2-5,CASSQYKGVNRETQYF,TGTGCCAGCAGCCAATATAAGGGGGTCAACCGAGAGACCCAGTACTTC
-,TRBD1,TRBV25-1,TRBJ2-5,CASSRTGQETQYF,TGTGCCAGCAGTAGGACAGGCCAAGAGACCCAGTACTTC
-,TRBD1,TRBV5-1,TRBJ2-2,CASSRGTGGAPVNTGELFF,TGCGCCAGCAGCCGAGGGACAGGGGGCGCCCCGGTGAACACCGGGGAGCTGTTTTTT
-,TRBD2,TRBV7-8,TRBJ2-7,CASSSSGSQAVGQYF,TGTGCCAGCAGCTCTAGCGGGAGCCAGGCTGTCGGGCAGTACTTC
-,-,TRBV18,TRBJ1-1,CASSIQGIEAFF,TGTGCCAGCTCAATACAGGGAATTGAAGCTTTCTTT
-,TRBD2,TRBV2,TRBJ2-3,CASVTSGRLDTQYF,TGTGCCAGCGTGACTAGCGGGAGGTTGGATACGCAGTATTTT
-,TRBD2,TRBV7-3,TRBJ2-1,CASSLFLAGVNEQFF,TGTGCCAGCAGCTTGTTTCTAGCGGGCGTCAATGAGCAGTTCTTC
few,TRBD1,TRBV19,TRBJ1-6,CASSVRTGNVSPLHF,TGTGCCAGTAGTGTGCGGACAGGGAATGTTTCACCCCTCCACTTT
-,TRBD2,TRBV29-1,TRBJ2-3,CSVDRGGTDTQYF,TGCAGCGTTGACCGGGGGGGAACAGATACGCAGTATTTT
-,TRBD1,TRBV6-5,TRBJ1-2,CASSSGQGEGYTF,TGTGCCAGCAGCTCGGGACAGGGAGAAGGCTACACCTTC
once,TRBD1,TRBV18,TRBJ1-6,CASSHRDRVLGNSPLHF,TGTGCCAGCTCACACCGGGACAGGGTTTTGGGAAATTCACCCCTCCACTTT
-,-,TRBV6-6,TRBJ1-6,CASSYLKQGNSPLHF,TGTGCCAGCAGTTACTTAAAACAGGGTAATTCACCCCTCCACTTT
-,TRBD2,TRBV4-3,TRBJ2-1,CASSHDLWGDYSEQFF,TGCGCCAGCAGCCACGATCTCTGGGGGGACTATAGTGAGCAGTTCTTC
-,-,TRBV5-6,TRBJ2-5,CASSPSDSEETQYF,TGTGCCAGCAGCCCCTCGGACAGTGAAGAGACCCAGTACTTC
-,-,TRBV27,TRBJ1-2,CASRAPNYGYTF,TGTGCCAGCAGGGCCCCTAACTATGGCTACACCTTC
-,-,TRBV3-1/TRBV3-2,TRBJ2-3,CASSFQRDTQYF,TGTGCCAGCAGCTTCCAACGGGATACGCAGTATTTT
once,TRBD1,TRBV5-1,TRBJ1-6,CASSPRQGFGNSPLHF,TGCGCCAGCAGCCCACGACAGGGGTTCGGGAATTCACCCCTCCACTTT
-,TRBD1,TRBV19,TRBJ1-1,CASSLGQGLTEAFF,TGTGCCAGTAGTTTAGGACAGGGCCTCACTGAAGCTTTCTTT
-,TRBD2,TRBV5-1,TRBJ2-1,CASSLAGAPYNEQFF,TGCGCCAGCAGCCTAGCGGGGGCCCCCTACAATGAGCAGTTCTTC
-,TRBD1,TRBV24-1,TRBJ1-5,CATSDRGQGNQPQHF,TGTGCCACCAGTGATCGAGGACAGGGTAATCAGCCCCAGCATTTT
-,TRBD1,TRBV19,TRBJ2-7,CASRRRGQGHYEQYF,TGTGCCAGTAGACGCCGGGGACAGGGGCACTACGAGCAGTACTTC
-,-,TRBV27,TRBJ2-5,CASSPVGETQYF,TGTGCCAGCAGTCCAGTTGGAGAGACCCAGTACTTC
-,TRBD2,TRBV10-1,TRBJ2-3,CASREGYTDTQYF,TGCGCCAGCCGGGAGGGATACACAGATACGCAGTATTTT
-,-,TRBV6-4,TRBJ2-3,CASSDVSGSTDTQYF,TGTGCCAGCAGTGACGTGAGCGGGAGCACAGATACGCAGTATTTT
-,-,TRBV21-1,TRBJ1-2,CASSDRWTGNYGYTF,TGTGCCAGCAGCGACCGATGGACGGGGAACTATGGCTACACCTTC
-,-,TRBV20-1,TRBJ2-3,CSASEGEGTDTQYF,TGCAGTGCTAGTGAGGGGGAGGGAACAGATACGCAGTATTTT
-,TRBD2,TRBV18,TRBJ2-1,CASSPPVLGLAGVNEQFF,TGTGCCAGCTCACCACCGGTTCTGGGACTAGCGGGAGTCAATGAGCAGTTCTTC
few,TRBD2,TRBV7-9,TRBJ2-7,CASSLTPLAGVMNEQYF,TGTGCCAGCAGCTTAACTCCCCTAGCGGGAGTAATGAACGAGCAGTACTTC
-,-,TRBV2,TRBJ1-1,CASGPQGNTEAFF,TGTGCCAGCGGTCCCCAGGGGAACACTGAAGCTTTCTTT
-,-,TRBV2,TRBJ2-4,CASRPRDTGWNIQYF,TGTGCCAGCAGACCCCGGGACACTGGTTGGAACATTCAGTACTTC
-,-,TRBV27,TRBJ1-1,CASSTEQGPGSTEAFF,TGTGCCAGCAGTACCGAACAGGGCCCGGGGTCCACTGAAGCTTTCTTT
-,-,TRBV9,TRBJ2-7,CASSVEGGARYEQYF,TGTGCCAGCAGCGTAGAAGGAGGGGCACGGTACGAGCAGTACTTC
-,TRBD1,TRBV6-5,TRBJ1-2,CASRYTGGNYGYTF,TGTGCCAGCAGATACACAGGGGGGAACTATGGCTACACCTTC
few,TRBD1,TRBV5-6,TRBJ1-2,CASSGQDRGIYGYTF,TGTGCCAGCAGCGGCCAGGACAGGGGGATCTATGGCTACACCTTC
-,-,TRBV6-5,TRBJ1-1,CASSSRGRNTEAFF,TGTGCCAGCAGTTCCAGGGGTAGGAACACTGAAGCTTTCTTT
-,TRBD1,TRBV7-2,TRBJ2-5,CASSLAQGALETQYF,TGTGCCAGCAGCTTAGCACAGGGGGCTTTGGAGACCCAGTACTTC
-,-,TRBV10-3,TRBJ1-6,CAISAGNNSPLHF,TGTGCCATCAGTGCAGGGAATAATTCACCCCTCCACTTT
-,-,TRBV7-9,TRBJ1-1,CASSSRVNTEAFF,TGTGCCAGCAGCTCCCGGGTGAACACTGAAGCTTTCTTT
-,-,TRBV5-1,TRBJ1-2,CASSSRQDGYTF,TGCGCCAGCAGCTCCCGACAGGATGGCTACACCTTC
once,-,TRBV6-2/TRBV6-3,TRBJ1-1,CASSYRLSGVNTEAFF,TGTGCCAGCAGTTACCGATTGTCGGGGGTGAACACTGAAGCTTTCTTT
-,TRBD1,TRBV2,TRBJ1-5,CASSLTGVGQPQHF,TGTGCCAGCAGTTTAACAGGGGTGGGACAGCCCCAGCATTTT
once,TRBD2,TRBV25-1,TRBJ2-7,CASSDSASGRSSYEQYF,TGTGCCAGCAGTGACTCGGCTAGCGGGAGGAGCTCCTACGAGCAGTACTTC
-,TRBD1,TRBV7-2,TRBJ1-4,CASSSTGGREKLFF,TGTGCCAGCAGCTCAACAGGGGGCAGGGAAAAACTGTTTTTT
-,-,TRBV5-1,TRBJ2-7,CASSAGVVSYEQYF,TGCGCCAGCAGCGCAGGGGTAGTCTCCTACGAGCAGTACTTC